The count of the clone carrying this TCR beta chain is one. Its antigen is unidentified. Measured with immunoSEQ multiplex PCR; TCRdb has only the in-frame clones, and not every one. The sample has approximately 180,000 clones; 90% to 95% are singletons. This sample was taken from a study of T cell responses to AZD1222 COVID-19 vaccine. Study findings and constraints: Targets within unmutated variant regions were reportedly found for nearly half of spike-specific TCRs. Dominant at 160-218 and 743-854, vaccine-associated CD4 TCRs also spanned spike. The donor cohort was predominantly white British with a female majority, and clonal diversity may have been underestimated.

The germline V and J ends were trimmed by 5 bases and 0 bases, with 7 bases remaining between them. Germline V lookup: CDR1 SSHAT, CDR2 FNYEAQ (reference sequence). CDR3 size: 13 residues. The origin of this receptor is an adult who received the MenACWY meningococcal vaccine as a control. The chain joins TRBV7-7 to TRBJ1-1, with a tentative D call TRBD1 (5 bases). Sample: peripheral blood, taken 28 days after the second dose of the MenACWY control vaccine. CDR3 nucleotides: TGTGCCAGCAGCCAAGGGGTGAACACTGAAGCTTTCTTT. Protein: CASSQGVNTEAFF.